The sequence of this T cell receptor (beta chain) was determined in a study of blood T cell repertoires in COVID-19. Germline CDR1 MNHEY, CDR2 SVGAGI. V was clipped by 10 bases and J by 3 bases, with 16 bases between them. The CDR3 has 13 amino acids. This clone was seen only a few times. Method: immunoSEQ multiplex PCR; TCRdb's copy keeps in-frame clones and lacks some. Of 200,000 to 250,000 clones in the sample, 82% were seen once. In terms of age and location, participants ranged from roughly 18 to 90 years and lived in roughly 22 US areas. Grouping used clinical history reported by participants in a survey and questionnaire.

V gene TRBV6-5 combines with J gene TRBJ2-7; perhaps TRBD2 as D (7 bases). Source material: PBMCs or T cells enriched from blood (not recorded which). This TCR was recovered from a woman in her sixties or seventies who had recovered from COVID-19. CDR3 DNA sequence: TGTGCCACCTCCCTAGGGGGGGGCTACGAGCAGTACTTC. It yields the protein CATSLGGGYEQYF.